This entry is about one T cell receptor beta chain. Antigen: not known. This entry comes from a study of response to subunit inactivated influenza vaccine. Whole-study findings and limits: It was suggested by the authors that few new T cells are recruited by each seasonal influenza vaccination.

Germline loops: CDR1 SGHTA, CDR2 FQGNSA. Trimming removed 2 bases at V and 5 bases at J, with 7 bases between. The length of the CDR3 is 13 residues. MiXCR was run by TCRdb on the RT-PCR reads, yielding one entry per CDR3 protein. The sample has fewer than 600,000 distinct CDR3 sequences; 7.2% are singletons. V gene TRBV7-2 combines with J gene TRBJ2-1; D unresolved. This clonotype originated in a man aged 45 to 75 who received an inactivated influenza vaccine. The sequencing here drew on PBMCs from blood, taken around 25 months after vaccination. CDR3 residues: CASSLSYDNEQFF. DNA for the CDR3: TGTGCCAGCAGCTTAAGTTACGACAATGAGCAGTTCTTC.